This TCR beta chain is drawn from a study of T-cell memory formation after mild COVID-19. Germline-derived CDR1 and CDR2 are PRHDT and FYEKMQ (reference sequence). This CDR3 contains 14 residues. Trimming removed 1 base at V and 3 bases at J, with 10 bases between. This clonotype was observed a handful of times. TCRdb re-called the 5' RACE reads through MiXCR, storing one row per CDR3 protein. The sample includes 350,000 to 500,000 distinct CDR3 sequences, around 22% of them seen just once. Sequenced material: PBMCs or a T cell subset sorted from them (not recorded which). The chain links TRBV13 to TRBJ2-7; D gene unclear. The TCR comes from an adult woman who had mild COVID-19 (a few samples of this study predate the infection). Cell type and time point are not known. The CDR3 reads CASSLELRNYEQYF. The CDR3 DNA sequence: TGTGCCAGCAGCTTAGAGCTACGCAACTACGAGCAGTACTTC.